This T cell receptor (beta chain) was identified in a study of cytomegalovirus exposure and HLA in healthy donors. Concerning this clone itself: The antigen is unknown.

This PCR relied on a set of 60 Vbeta primers and 13 Jbeta primers. TCRdb keeps only in-frame clones here, not all; method: immunoSEQ multiplex PCR. The sample consists of about 170,000 clones, approximately 83% of them appearing once. Overall study results and limits: Rarity held for most TCR sequences, but there were some public TCRs that occurred in many donors.

The J segment lost 1 base and the V segment lost 2 bases, leaving 7 bases of the junction unmatched. CDR1 is SGDLS and CDR2 is YYNGEE in the germline V gene. The length of the CDR3 is 16 residues. The chain links TRBV9 to TRBJ2-3, with 7 bases aligning to TRBD2. This clonotype was obtained from a boy aged 2 to 9 in good health and CMV-seronegative. What was sequenced was PBMCs. CDR3 coding DNA: TGTGCCAGCAGCGTGAGCGGGAACTTTGGCACAGATACGCAGTATTTT. Translation gives CASSVSGNFGTDTQYF. The complete variable domain, with remaining parts taken from reference TRBV9 and TRBJ2-3, reads DSGVTQTPKHLITATGQRVTLRCSPRSGDLSVYWYQQSLDQGLQFLIQYYNGEERAKGNILERFSAQQFPDLHSELNLSSLELGDSALYFCASSVSGNFGTDTQYFGPGTRLTVL.